The entry below describes one T cell receptor (beta chain). The sample is drawn from a study of blood T cell repertoires in COVID-19. The overall study: The samples span acute and convalescent COVID-19 from the United States, Italy and Spain. The analysed material was cDNA or gDNA that came from T cells, B-cell-depleted T cells, or PBMCs.

Authors' analysis steps: Using reference gene primer amplification, nucleated cell counts were estimated. This table comes from immunoSEQ multiplex PCR, and its TCRdb copy is limited to in-frame clones, with some not included. The V and J calls and clone size come from that table; D and trimming were worked out from the DNA. The sample shows some 83,000 clones, about 82% of them seen only once. The sequenced sample was peripheral blood. The clonotype was recovered from a man between 45 and 60 years old with active COVID-19.

The CDR3 reads CASSLGEEQYF. The CDR3 DNA reads TGTGCCAGCAGCTTAGGGGAGGAGCAGTACTTC. The chain combines TRBV7-8 with TRBJ2-7, with D possibly being TRBD2 (5 bases). Trimming stripped 1 base from V and 7 bases from J, with 5 bases between. CDR1 and CDR2 (germline): SGHVS, FQNEAQ. The CDR3 loop spans 11 amino acids.